This T cell receptor (beta chain) was captured by sequencing in a study of technical replicates of blood from several donors. V lost 3 bases, J lost 5 bases, and 15 bases lay in between. The CDR3 contains 14 residues. Germline V CDR1 and CDR2: SGHRS, YFSETQ. Measured with immunoSEQ multiplex PCR; TCRdb has only the in-frame clones, and not every one. The data hold about 14,000 clones, with about 82% observed a single time. The source material was PBMCs. The V call is TRBV5-1, the J call TRBJ2-7; a possible D gene is TRBD2 (5 bases). The source is a human donor in good health. The DNA for the CDR3 is TGCGCCAGCAGCTGGAGGTGGGGTGCTGACGAGCAGTACTTC. Its protein is CASSWRWGADEQYF.